The sequence of this T cell receptor (beta chain) was determined in a study of CD8 T cells in Susac syndrome. Findings of the study overall: TCR sequencing and HLA analysis covered a relatively small number of individuals.

CDR3 size: 15 residues. Germline values: CDR1 SGHRS, CDR2 YFSETQ. Between the trimmed V and J ends, which lost 0 bases and 3 bases, there was a span of 13 bases. As controls, healthy donors matched for age and sex were used. Details on this clonotype: Its antigen is still unknown.

RNA, at roughly 0.5 to 1 ug, was reverse transcribed with random hexamers. One entry per CDR3 protein results from TCRdb running MiXCR on the immunoSEQ multiplex PCR reads. The sample lists about 49,000 distinct CDR3 sequences, approximately 93% occurring once. The TCR originated in a human donor in good health. The rearrangement uses TRBV5-1 and TRBJ2-7; the D gene could be TRBD1 or TRBD2 (5 bases each). The sample comprised CD8+ T cells from PBMCs. CDR3 residues: CASSLGEGEYYEQYF. The CDR3 DNA sequence: TGCGCCAGCAGCTTGGGGGAAGGGGAGTACTACGAGCAGTACTTC.